This T cell receptor (beta chain) stems from a study of cytomegalovirus exposure and HLA in healthy donors. Study-level findings and limits: V- and J-gene trimming in TCR beta was tied to a missense DCLRE1C variant by an analysis performed later. Roughly 170 TCR beta chains were listed as cytomegalovirus-associated. A later analysis reportedly found that, within productive TCRs, an Asian-associated ancestry cluster had fewer N-insertions than the mean observed across the roughly 700 donors. TCR beta sequences reportedly predicted most subjects' HLA-A and HLA-B alleles accurately.

The study ran its PCR with 60 Vbeta and 13 Jbeta primers. Repertoires were generated with immunoSEQ multiplex PCR, while TCRdb's copy carries only in-frame clones and drops some. Of about 87,000 clones listed, roughly 72% are singletons. Germline assignment: CDR1 SQVTM and CDR2 ANQGSEA. V was cut by 1 base and J by 1 base, with 12 bases left in between. This CDR3 has 15 residues. On this clone itself: What it binds is not known.

The chain combines TRBV29-1 with TRBJ2-3; TRBD2 is a possible D gene (6 bases). Sequences were obtained from PBMCs. The source of this sequence is a young man in good health and CMV-seropositive. The CDR3 nucleotides are TGCAGCGTTGAAGGGAGGGCTAGCGGCACAGATACGCAGTATTTT. This encodes CSVEGRASGTDTQYF.